One and the same sample provided the 10 T cell receptor beta chains below, sequenced in a study of blood T cell repertoires in COVID-19. This table comes from immunoSEQ multiplex PCR, and its TCRdb copy is limited to in-frame clones, with some not included. This sample carries under 85,000 clones, 81% of them seen once, and the ten largest clones take around 16%. The material sequenced was peripheral blood. The source of these receptors is a man at least 80 years old with acute or convalescent COVID-19.

This clone was observed many times. V gene TRBV10-3 combines with J gene TRBJ2-5, with 9 bases that match TRBD1. The V and J ends lost 2 bases and 9 bases, in that order; junction bases with no gene match: 13. The CDR3 spans 16 residues. CDR1 and CDR2 (germline): ENHRY, SYGVKD. CDR3 sequence reads: CAISEPIGQGREAQYF. CDR3 coding DNA: TGTGCCATCAGTGAGCCGATAGGACAGGGGAGGGAGGCCCAGTACTTC.

The V call is TRBV6-6, the J call TRBJ1-4, with 7 bases matching TRBD1. After removal of 4 bases from V and 7 bases from J, the junction contained 6 bases not matched to a gene. In germline, CDR1 is MNHNY, CDR2 SVGAGI (reference sequence). The CDR3 is made up of 14 amino acids. CDR3 DNA sequence: TGTGCCAGCAGTTCGCCGGGACAGAGTGAAAAACTGTTTTTT. It encodes CASSSPGQSEKLFF.

The chain uses TRBV19 and TRBJ2-2; 7 bases are shared with TRBD1. Losses at the gene ends were 5 bases for V and 4 bases for J; bases not matched to a gene: 13. The CDR3 extends over 17 amino acids. Germline CDR1 and CDR2: LNHDA and SQIVND (reference sequence). CDR3 in amino acids: CASSWSPDRVGTGELFF. The CDR3 DNA reads as TGTGCCAGTAGTTGGTCCCCCGACAGGGTAGGCACCGGGGAGCTGTTTTTT.

This chain joins TRBV6-2 or TRBV6-3 and TRBJ2-2, with 7 bases that match TRBD1. Trimming removed 5 bases from V and 0 bases from J; junction bases left unmatched: 6. The germline V gene has CDR1 MNHEY and CDR2 SVGEGT. The CDR3 loop spans 16 amino acids. Here the CDR3 DNA reads TGTGCCAGCAGTAAAGGGACAGCCCCGAACACCGGGGAGCTGTTTTTT. Translated: CASSKGTAPNTGELFF.

CDR3 protein: CASSSASGTSFAYEQYF. The DNA for the CDR3 is TGTGCCAGCAGCTCGGCTTCCGGGACTAGCTTTGCCTACGAGCAGTACTTC. V and J are TRBV5-4 and TRBJ2-7; 9 bases fit TRBD2. The J segment lost 2 bases and the V segment lost 3 bases, leaving 12 bases of the junction unmatched. The CDR3 extends over 17 amino acids. Germline-derived CDR1 and CDR2 are SGHNT and YYREEE (reference sequence).

This chain uses TRBV3-1 (or the pseudogene TRBV3-2) with TRBJ2-1; D is uncertain. The CDR3 sequence is 12 residues long. Trimming cost V 1 base and J 9 bases, with 7 bases left between them. Germline CDR1 LGHDT, CDR2 YNNKEL (reference sequence). The CDR3: CASSQGTAEQFF. The CDR3 bases are TGTGCCAGCAGCCAAGGAACAGCTGAGCAGTTCTTC.

The CDR3 DNA reads TGTGCCAGCAGTTACATAGCAACTAATGAAAAACTGTTTTTT. Its translation: CASSYIATNEKLFF. The rearrangement links TRBV6-5 to TRBJ1-4; D remains unclear. Deletions cut 2 bases from V and 0 bases from J, with 4 bases between. This CDR3 is built from 14 residues. Germline V gives CDR1 MNHEY, CDR2 SVGAGI.

This chain joins TRBV5-4 and TRBJ2-3; 10 bases are shared with TRBD2. Germline V lookup: CDR1 SGHNT, CDR2 YYREEE (reference sequence). The CDR3 length is 16 residues. V shed 0 bases, J shed 1 base, and the junction held 2 bases outside the gene matches. The CDR3 bases are TGTGCCAGCAGCTTGGCCGGGACTAGCGGCACAGATACGCAGTATTTT. Translating gives CASSLAGTSGTDTQYF. Looking up the rest from reference TRBV5-4 and TRBJ2-3 gives the full variable domain: ETGVTQSPTHLIKTRGQQVTLRCSSQSGHNTVSWYQQALGQGPQFIFQYYREEENGRGNFPPRFSGLQFPNYSSELNVNALELDDSALYLCASSLAGTSGTDTQYFGPGTRLTVL.

This clone was counted once. V gene TRBV9 combines with J gene TRBJ1-6; D gene uncertain. The ends were cut back, 4 bases at V and 7 bases at J, with 15 bases in the middle. Germline V gives CDR1 SGDLS, CDR2 YYNGEE. The CDR3 runs to 15 residues. This chain's CDR3 is CASSPMRQSNSPLHF. CDR3 DNA: TGTGCCAGCAGCCCTATGAGGCAGTCAAATTCACCCCTCCACTTT.

This chain joins TRBV5-1 and TRBJ1-1; D unresolved. Germline CDR1 SGHRS, CDR2 YFSETQ. V gave up 6 bases and J gave up 1 base, with 10 bases separating them. CDR3 size: 13 residues. The CDR3 spells CASTEGWNTEAFF. The CDR3 nucleotides are TGCGCCAGCACCGAGGGCTGGAACACTGAAGCTTTCTTT.